This T cell receptor beta chain was recorded in a study of cytomegalovirus exposure and HLA in healthy donors. About the research overall: An early release of data contained about 85 million unique TCRs, which came from HLA-typed donors. Of all 398 donors who were genotyped, roughly 81% belonged to the Caucasian-associated ancestry cluster. Study outcomes and limitations: Investigators reported over 150 TCR beta chains as tied to cytomegalovirus.

The germline CDR1 and CDR2 sequences are LGHNA and YSLEER. V lost 0 bases and J lost 1; bases outside the gene matches: 10. The CDR3 contains 19 residues. PCR amplification relied on 60 Vbeta primers (plus 13 Jbeta primers). Profiled with immunoSEQ multiplex PCR; TCRdb holds only in-frame clones, not every one. The sample has approximately 190,000 clones; 77% are singletons. As regards this clone: Its antigen is currently unknown.

The TCR was taken from a woman aged 30 to 39 in good health and CMV-seropositive. The sequencing input was PBMCs. The chain combines TRBV4-3 with TRBJ2-3; 10 nucleotides align to TRBD2. CDR3 residues: CASSQDMPSGGAGTDTQYF. In DNA, the CDR3 is TGCGCCAGCAGCCAAGATATGCCTAGCGGGGGAGCGGGCACAGATACGCAGTATTTT.